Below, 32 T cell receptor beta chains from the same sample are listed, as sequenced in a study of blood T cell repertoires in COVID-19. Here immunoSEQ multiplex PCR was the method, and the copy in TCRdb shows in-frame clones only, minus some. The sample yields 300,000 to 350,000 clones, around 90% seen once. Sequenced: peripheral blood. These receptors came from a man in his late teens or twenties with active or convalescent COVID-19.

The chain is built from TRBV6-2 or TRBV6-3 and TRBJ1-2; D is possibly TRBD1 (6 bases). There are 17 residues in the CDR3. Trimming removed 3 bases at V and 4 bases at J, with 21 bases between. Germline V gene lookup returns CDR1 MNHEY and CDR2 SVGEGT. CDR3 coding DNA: TGTGCCAGCAGTTATGACAACACAGGGTCGAAGGGCTATGGCTACACCTTC. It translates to CASSYDNTGSKGYGYTF.

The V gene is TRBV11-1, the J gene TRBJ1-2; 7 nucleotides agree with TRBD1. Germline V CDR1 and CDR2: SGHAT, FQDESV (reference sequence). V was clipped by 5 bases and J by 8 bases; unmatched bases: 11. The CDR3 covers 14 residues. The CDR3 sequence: CASSPRQGDRGYTF. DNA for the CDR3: TGTGCCAGCAGCCCTCGACAGGGCGATCGAGGCTACACCTTC.

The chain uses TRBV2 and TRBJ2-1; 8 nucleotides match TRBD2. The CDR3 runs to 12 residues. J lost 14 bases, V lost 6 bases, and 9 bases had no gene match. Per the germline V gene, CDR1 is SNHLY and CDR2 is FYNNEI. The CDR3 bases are TGTGCCAGCAGAGAAACCGGGACTAGTAAGTTCTTC. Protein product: CASRETGTSKFF. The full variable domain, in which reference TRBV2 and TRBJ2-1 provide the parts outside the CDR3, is EPEVTQTPSHQVTQMGQEVILRCVPISNHLYFYWYRQILGQKVEFLVSFYNNEISEKSEIFDDQFSVERPDGSNFTLKIRSTKLEDSAMYFCASRETGTSKFFGPGTRLTVL.

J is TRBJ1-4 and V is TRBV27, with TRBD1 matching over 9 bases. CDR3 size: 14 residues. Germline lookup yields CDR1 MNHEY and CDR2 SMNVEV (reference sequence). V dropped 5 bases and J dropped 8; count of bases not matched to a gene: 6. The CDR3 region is CASSQQGAGEKLFF. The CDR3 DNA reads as TGTGCCAGCAGTCAACAGGGGGCGGGGGAAAAACTGTTTTTT.

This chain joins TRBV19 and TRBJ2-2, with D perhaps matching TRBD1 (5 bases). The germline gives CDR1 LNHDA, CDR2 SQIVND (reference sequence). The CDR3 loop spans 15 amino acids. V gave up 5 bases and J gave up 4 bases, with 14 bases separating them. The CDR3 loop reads CASSYRARGTGELFF. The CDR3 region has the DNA TGTGCCAGTAGTTACCGGGCTAGGGGCACCGGGGAGCTGTTTTTT.

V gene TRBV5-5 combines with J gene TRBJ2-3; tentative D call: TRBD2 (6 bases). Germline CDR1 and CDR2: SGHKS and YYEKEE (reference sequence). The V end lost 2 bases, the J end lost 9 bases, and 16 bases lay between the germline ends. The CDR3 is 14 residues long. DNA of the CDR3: TGTGCCAGCAGCTTACCGGGAGCATACTGGACGCAGTATTTT. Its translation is CASSLPGAYWTQYF.

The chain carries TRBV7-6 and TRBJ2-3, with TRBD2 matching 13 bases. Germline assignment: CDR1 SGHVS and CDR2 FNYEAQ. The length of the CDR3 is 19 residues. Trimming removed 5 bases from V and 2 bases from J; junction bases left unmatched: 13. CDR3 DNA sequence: TGTGCCAGCAGCGAACGCACCGGACTAGCGGGAGAGCTCACAGATACGCAGTATTTT. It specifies CASSERTGLAGELTDTQYF. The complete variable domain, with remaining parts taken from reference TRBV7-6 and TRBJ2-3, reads GAGVSQSPRYKVTKRGQDVALRCDPISGHVSLYWYRQALGQGPEFLTYFNYEAQQDKSGLPNDRFSAERPEGSISTLTIQRTEQRDSAMYRCASSERTGLAGELTDTQYFGPGTRLTVL.

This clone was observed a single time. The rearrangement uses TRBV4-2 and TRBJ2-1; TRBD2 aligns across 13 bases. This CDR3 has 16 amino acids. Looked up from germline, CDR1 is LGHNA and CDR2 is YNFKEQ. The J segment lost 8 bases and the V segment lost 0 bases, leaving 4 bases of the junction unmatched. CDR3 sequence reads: CASSQDVLAGGHEQFF. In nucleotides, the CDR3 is TGTGCCAGCAGCCAAGATGTACTAGCGGGGGGGCATGAGCAGTTCTTC.

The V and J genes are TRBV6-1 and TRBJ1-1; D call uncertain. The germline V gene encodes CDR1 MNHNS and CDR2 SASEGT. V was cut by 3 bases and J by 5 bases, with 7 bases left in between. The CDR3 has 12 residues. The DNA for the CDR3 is TGTGCCAGCAGTGACCGTAATACTGAAGCTTTCTTT. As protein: CASSDRNTEAFF.

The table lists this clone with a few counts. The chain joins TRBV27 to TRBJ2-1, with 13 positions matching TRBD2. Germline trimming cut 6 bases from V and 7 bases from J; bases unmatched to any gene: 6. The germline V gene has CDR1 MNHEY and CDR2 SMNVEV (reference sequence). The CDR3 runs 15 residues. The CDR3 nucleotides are TGTGCCAGCAGCCCGGGACTAGCGGGATTTAATGAGCAGTTCTTC. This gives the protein CASSPGLAGFNEQFF.

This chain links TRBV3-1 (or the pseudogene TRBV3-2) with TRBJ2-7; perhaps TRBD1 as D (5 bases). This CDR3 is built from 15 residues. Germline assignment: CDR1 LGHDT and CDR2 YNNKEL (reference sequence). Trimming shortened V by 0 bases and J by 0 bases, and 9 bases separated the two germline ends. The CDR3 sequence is CASSQDTDTSYEQYF. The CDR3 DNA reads TGTGCCAGCAGCCAAGATACGGACACCTCCTACGAGCAGTACTTC.

The CDR3 bases are TGTGCCAGCAGCCAAGCCAGCGGACAGCACTATGGCTACACCTTC. Translation: CASSQASGQHYGYTF. The rearrangement joins TRBV4-2 to TRBJ1-2; possibly TRBD1 for D (6 bases). Germline values: CDR1 LGHNA, CDR2 YNFKEQ. V was cut by 1 base and J by 3 bases, with 12 bases left in between. The CDR3 has 15 amino acids.

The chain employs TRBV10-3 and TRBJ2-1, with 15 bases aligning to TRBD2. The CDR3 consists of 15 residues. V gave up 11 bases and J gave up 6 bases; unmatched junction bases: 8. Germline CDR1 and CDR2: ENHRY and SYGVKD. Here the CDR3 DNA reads TGTGCCTCCGGGGGGGGACTAGCGGGAGGCAATGAGCAGTTCTTC. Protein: CASGGGLAGGNEQFF.

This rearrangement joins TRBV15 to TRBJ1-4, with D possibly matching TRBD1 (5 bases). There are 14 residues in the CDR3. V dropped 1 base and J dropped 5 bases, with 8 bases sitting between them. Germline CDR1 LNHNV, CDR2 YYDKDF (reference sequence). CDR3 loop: CATSRGDSNEKLFF. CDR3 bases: TGTGCCACCAGCAGAGGGGACTCCAATGAAAAACTGTTTTTT.

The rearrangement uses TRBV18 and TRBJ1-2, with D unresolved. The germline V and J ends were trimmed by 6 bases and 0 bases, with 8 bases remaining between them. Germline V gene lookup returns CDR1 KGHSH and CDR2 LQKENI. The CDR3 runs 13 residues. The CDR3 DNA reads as TGTGCCAGCTCGTCAGATACTAACTATGGCTACACCTTC. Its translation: CASSSDTNYGYTF. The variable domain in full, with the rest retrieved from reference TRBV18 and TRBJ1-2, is NAGVMQNPRHLVRRRGQEARLRCSPMKGHSHVYWYRQLPEEGLKFMVYLQKENIIDESGMPKERFSAEFPKEGPSILRIQQVVRGDSAAYFCASSSDTNYGYTFGSGTRLTVV.

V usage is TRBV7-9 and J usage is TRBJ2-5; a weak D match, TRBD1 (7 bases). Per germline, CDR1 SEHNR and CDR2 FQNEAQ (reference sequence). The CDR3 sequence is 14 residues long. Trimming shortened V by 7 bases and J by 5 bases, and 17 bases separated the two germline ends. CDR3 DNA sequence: TGTGCCAGCACCCACCGGGCAGGGGGGGAGACCCAGTACTTC. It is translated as CASTHRAGGETQYF.

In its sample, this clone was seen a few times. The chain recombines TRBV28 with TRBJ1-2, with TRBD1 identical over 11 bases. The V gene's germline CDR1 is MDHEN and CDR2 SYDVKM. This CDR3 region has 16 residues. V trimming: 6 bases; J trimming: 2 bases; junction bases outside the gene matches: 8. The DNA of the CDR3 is TGTGCCAGCAGGTACGGGACAGGGGGTGCAAACTATGGCTACACCTTC. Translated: CASRYGTGGANYGYTF.

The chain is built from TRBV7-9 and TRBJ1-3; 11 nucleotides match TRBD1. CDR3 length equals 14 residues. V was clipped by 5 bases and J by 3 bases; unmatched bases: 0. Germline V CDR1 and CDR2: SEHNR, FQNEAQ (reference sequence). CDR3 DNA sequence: TGTGCCAGCAGCGGGACAGGGGGTGGAAACACCATATATTTT. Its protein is CASSGTGGGNTIYF.

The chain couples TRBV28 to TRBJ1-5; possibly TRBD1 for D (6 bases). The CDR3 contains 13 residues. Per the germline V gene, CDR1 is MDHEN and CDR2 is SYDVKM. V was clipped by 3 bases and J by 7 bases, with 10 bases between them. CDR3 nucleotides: TGTGCCAGCAGTTTCGGGGGGCAGCAGCCCCAGCATTTT. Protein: CASSFGGQQPQHF.

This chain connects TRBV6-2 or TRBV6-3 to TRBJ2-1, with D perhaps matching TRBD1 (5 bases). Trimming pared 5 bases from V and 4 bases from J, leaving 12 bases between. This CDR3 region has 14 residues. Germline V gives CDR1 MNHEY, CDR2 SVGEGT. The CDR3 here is CASSPRTPYNEQFF. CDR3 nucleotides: TGTGCCAGCAGTCCACGGACACCTTACAATGAGCAGTTCTTC.

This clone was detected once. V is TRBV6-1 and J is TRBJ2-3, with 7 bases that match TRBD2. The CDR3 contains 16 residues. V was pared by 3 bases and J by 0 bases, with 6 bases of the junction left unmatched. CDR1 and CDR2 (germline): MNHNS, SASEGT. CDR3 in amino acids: CASSDLSSGSTDTQYF. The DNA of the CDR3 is TGTGCCAGCAGTGATCTTTCTAGCGGCAGCACAGATACGCAGTATTTT.

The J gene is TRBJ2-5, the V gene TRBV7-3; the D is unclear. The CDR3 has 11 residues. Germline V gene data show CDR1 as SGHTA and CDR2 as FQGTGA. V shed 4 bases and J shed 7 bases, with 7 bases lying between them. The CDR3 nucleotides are TGTGCCAGCAGCTCGAACGGGACCCAGTACTTC. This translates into CASSSNGTQYF.

In DNA form, the CDR3 reads TGTGCCAGCAGCCCCGCCCCGGCAGGGCCCAACGAGCAGTACTTC. Amino acid sequence: CASSPAPAGPNEQYF. The chain joins TRBV27 to TRBJ2-7; possible D gene TRBD1, 5 bases. The CDR3 spans 15 residues. V lost 6 bases to trimming and J lost 5 bases, with 20 bases between them. Germline V CDR1 and CDR2: MNHEY, SMNVEV (reference sequence).

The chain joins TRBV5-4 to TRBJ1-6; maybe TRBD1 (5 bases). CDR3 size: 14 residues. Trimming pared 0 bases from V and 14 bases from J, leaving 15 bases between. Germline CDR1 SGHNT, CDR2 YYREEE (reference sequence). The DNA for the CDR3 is TGTGCCAGCAGCTTGGCACCGGGGGATTGGACCCTCCACTTT. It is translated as CASSLAPGDWTLHF.

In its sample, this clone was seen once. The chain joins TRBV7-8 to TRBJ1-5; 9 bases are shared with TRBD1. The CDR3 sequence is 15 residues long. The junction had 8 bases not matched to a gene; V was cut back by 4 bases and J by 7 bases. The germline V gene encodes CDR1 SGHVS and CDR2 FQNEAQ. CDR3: CASSSYGTGPQPQHF. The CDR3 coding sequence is TGTGCCAGCAGCTCGTATGGGACAGGGCCGCAGCCCCAGCATTTT.

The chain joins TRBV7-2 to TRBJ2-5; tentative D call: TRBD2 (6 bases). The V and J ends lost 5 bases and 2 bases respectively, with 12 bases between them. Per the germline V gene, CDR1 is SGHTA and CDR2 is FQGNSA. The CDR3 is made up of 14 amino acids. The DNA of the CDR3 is TGTGCCAGCAGCGGGGGACTGGGACAAGAGACCCAGTACTTC. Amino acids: CASSGGLGQETQYF. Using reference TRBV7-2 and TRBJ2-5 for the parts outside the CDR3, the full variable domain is GAGVSQSPSNKVTEKGKDVELRCDPISGHTALYWYRQSLGQGLEFLIYFQGNSAPDKSGLPSDRFSAERTGGSVSTLTIQRTQQEDSAVYLCASSGGLGQETQYFGPGTRLLVL.

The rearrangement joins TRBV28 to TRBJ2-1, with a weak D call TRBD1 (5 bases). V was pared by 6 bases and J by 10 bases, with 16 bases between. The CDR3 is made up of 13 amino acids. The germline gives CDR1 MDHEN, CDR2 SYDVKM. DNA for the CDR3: TGTGCCAGCAGCCGAGACAGTTTGGCGGAGCAGTTCTTC. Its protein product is CASSRDSLAEQFF.

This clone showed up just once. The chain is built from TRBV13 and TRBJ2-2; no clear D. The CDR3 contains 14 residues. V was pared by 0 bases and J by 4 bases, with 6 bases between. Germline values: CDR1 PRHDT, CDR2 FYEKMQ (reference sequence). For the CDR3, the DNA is TGTGCCAGCAGCTTAGGAACCGGCACCGGGGAGCTGTTTTTT. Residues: CASSLGTGTGELFF.

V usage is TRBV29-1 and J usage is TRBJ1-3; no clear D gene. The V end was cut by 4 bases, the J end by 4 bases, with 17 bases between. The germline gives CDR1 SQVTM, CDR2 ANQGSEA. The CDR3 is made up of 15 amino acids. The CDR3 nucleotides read TGCAGCGTTGGCGCAGGCGCCCTCGAAGGAAACACCATATATTTT. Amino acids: CSVGAGALEGNTIYF.

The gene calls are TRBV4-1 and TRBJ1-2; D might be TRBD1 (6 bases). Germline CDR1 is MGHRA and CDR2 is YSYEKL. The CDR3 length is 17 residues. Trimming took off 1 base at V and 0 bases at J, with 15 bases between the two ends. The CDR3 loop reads CASSQVPNPGANYGYTF. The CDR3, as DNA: TGCGCCAGCAGCCAAGTACCAAATCCAGGGGCTAACTATGGCTACACCTTC.

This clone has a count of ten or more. CDR3 bases: TGTGCTAGTGGTTTTATCCGGGACAGGTCCTACGAGCAGTACTTC. Its translation is CASGFIRDRSYEQYF. This sequence joins TRBV12-5 and TRBJ2-7, with 8 bases lining up with TRBD1. Germline V gives CDR1 LGHNT, CDR2 FRNRAP. V lost 3 bases, J lost 1 base, and 5 bases stayed unmatched. This CDR3 is built from 15 residues.

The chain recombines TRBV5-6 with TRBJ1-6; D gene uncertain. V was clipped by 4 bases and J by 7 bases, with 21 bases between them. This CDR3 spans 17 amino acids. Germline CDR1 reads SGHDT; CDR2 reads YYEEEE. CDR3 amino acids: CASSRRFGGPANSPLHF. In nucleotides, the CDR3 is TGTGCCAGCAGCCGAAGGTTTGGAGGACCAGCAAATTCACCCCTCCACTTT.